The rows below give T cell receptor beta chains drawn from one sample of a study of cytotoxic CD8 clonotypes in ibrutinib-treated CLL. Repertoires were generated with immunoSEQ multiplex PCR, while TCRdb's copy carries only in-frame clones and drops some. Of 250,000 to 350,000 clones listed, more than 70% were seen once; the top ten hold roughly 6%. The specimen comprised PBMCs, sampled at disease progression, from a patient treated with ibrutinib. The source is a human donor with chronic lymphocytic leukemia. Each CDR3 is given with its conserved first and last residue. D genes are given only for firm matches. The size field is filled for only some rows; it gives once, few, many or a size class.

v_gene	d_gene	abundance	j_gene	CDR3nt	CDR3aa
TRBV15	.	.	TRBJ1-2	TGTGCCACCAGCAGAGTGGGTACAGGACTATATGGCTACACCTTC	CATSRVGTGLYGYTF
TRBV7-9	TRBD1	.	TRBJ2-4	TGTGCCAGCAGCGACTGGGACAGGGAGGCAAACATTCAGTACTTC	CASSDWDREANIQYF
TRBV29-1	.	.	TRBJ2-3	TGCAGCGTTGAAGGTCTCGGGTATACGCAGTATTTT	CSVEGLGYTQYF
TRBV12-5	.	few	TRBJ1-1	TGTGCTAGTGGTCCCGACCCGAACCGAGCTTTCTTT	CASGPDPNRAFF
TRBV5-1	.	once	TRBJ2-2	TGCGCCAGCAGGGGGGTTAGCACCGGGGAGCTGTTTTTT	CASRGVSTGELFF
TRBV6-6	TRBD2	.	TRBJ2-7	TGTGCCAGCAGTACCCGCGGGGGGGTCAACGAGCAGTACTTC	CASSTRGGVNEQYF
TRBV6-1	.	.	TRBJ1-5	TGTGCCAGCAGCAAGACTAATCAGCCCCAGCATTTT	CASSKTNQPQHF
TRBV7-8	.	.	TRBJ1-6	TGTGCCAGCAGCCCCGTCGCAGTTTTAAATTCACCCCTCCACTTT	CASSPVAVLNSPLHF
TRBV7-2	.	.	TRBJ2-7	TGTGCCAGCAGCTTAGGAATAGCCGCCTACGAGCAGTACTTC	CASSLGIAAYEQYF
TRBV6-5	.	.	TRBJ1-5	TGTGCCAGCAGTCCATACCGGGATAGCAATCAGCCCCAGCATTTT	CASSPYRDSNQPQHF
TRBV2	.	.	TRBJ2-2	TGTGCCAGCAGCGTAGACAGGACGAACACCGGGGAGCTGTTTTTT	CASSVDRTNTGELFF
TRBV5-1	.	once	TRBJ1-4	TGCGCCAGCAGCTTGGTGCAGGATGAAAAACTGTTTTTT	CASSLVQDEKLFF
TRBV2	.	.	TRBJ1-6	TGTGCCAGCAGGAGGGGACACCTGCTTATCGGTTCACCCCTCCACTTT	CASRRGHLLIGSPLHF
TRBV11-2	TRBD1	once	TRBJ1-5	TGTGCCAGCAGCTTTGCAGGGGGTGGTCAGCCCCAGCATTTT	CASSFAGGGQPQHF
TRBV29-1	.	.	TRBJ2-2	TGCAGCGTTGATAAGGGCACGAACACCGGGGAGCTGTTTTTT	CSVDKGTNTGELFF